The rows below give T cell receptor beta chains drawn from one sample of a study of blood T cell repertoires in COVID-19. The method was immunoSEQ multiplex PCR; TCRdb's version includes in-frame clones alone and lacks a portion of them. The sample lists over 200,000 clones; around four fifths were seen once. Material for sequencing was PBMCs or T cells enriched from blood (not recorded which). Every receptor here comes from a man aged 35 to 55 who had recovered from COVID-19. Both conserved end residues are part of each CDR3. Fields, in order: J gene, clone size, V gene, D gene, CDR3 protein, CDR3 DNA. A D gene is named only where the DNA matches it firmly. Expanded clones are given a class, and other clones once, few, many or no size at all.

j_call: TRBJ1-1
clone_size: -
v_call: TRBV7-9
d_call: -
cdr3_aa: CASSPVNTEAFF
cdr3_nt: TGTGCCAGCAGCCCCGTAAACACTGAAGCTTTCTTT

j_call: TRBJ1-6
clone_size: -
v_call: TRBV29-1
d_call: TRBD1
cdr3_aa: CSVGTGKTSPLHF
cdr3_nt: TGCAGCGTCGGGACAGGGAAAACATCACCCCTCCACTTT

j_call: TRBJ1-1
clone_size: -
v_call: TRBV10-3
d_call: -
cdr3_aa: CATTTGGTEAFF
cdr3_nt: TGTGCCACCACGACAGGAGGCACTGAAGCTTTCTTT

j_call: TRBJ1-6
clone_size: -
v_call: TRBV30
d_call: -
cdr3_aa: CAWRDTGKGSYNSPLHF
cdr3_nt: TGTGCCTGGAGGGACACAGGGAAAGGCTCCTATAATTCACCCCTCCACTTT

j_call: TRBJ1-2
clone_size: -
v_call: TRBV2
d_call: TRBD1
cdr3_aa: CASSAQGAGYGYTF
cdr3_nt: TGTGCCAGCAGTGCACAGGGGGCGGGTTATGGCTACACCTTC

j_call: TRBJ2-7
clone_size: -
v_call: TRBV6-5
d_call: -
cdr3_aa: CASNLSGEQYF
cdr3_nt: TGTGCCTCGAACTTGTCGGGCGAGCAGTACTTC

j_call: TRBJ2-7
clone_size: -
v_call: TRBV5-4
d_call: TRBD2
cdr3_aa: CASSRGASGGEQYF
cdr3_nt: TGTGCCAGCAGCCGGGGGGCTAGCGGGGGCGAGCAGTACTTC

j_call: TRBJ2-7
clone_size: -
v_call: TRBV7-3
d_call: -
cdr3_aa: CASSYPRVPYEQYF
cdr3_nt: TGTGCCAGCAGCTACCCCCGGGTTCCATACGAGCAGTACTTC

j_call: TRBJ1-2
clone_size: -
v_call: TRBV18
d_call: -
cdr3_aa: CASSPPANYGYTF
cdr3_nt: TGTGCCAGCTCACCACCAGCAAACTATGGCTACACCTTC

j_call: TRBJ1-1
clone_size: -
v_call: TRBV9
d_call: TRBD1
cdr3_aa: CASSVAAGGRNTEAFF
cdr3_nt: TGTGCCAGCAGCGTAGCTGCAGGGGGCAGGAACACTGAAGCTTTCTTT

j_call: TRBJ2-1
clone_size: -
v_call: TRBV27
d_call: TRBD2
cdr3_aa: CASSFSGGGNEQFF
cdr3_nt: TGTGCCAGCAGTTTTAGCGGGGGGGGGAATGAGCAGTTCTTC

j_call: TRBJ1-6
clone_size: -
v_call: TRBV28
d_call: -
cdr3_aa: CASLSSYNSPLHF
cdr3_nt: TGTGCCAGCCTGAGCTCCTATAATTCACCCCTCCACTTT

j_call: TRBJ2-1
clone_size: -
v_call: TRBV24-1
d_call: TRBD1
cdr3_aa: CATSDPTGGPYNEQFF
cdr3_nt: TGTGCCACCAGTGACCCGACAGGGGGCCCCTACAATGAGCAGTTCTTC

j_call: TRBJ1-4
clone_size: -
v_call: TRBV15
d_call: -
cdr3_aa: CATIRGRGLSEKLFF
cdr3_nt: TGTGCCACCATAAGGGGTCGGGGACTCAGTGAAAAACTGTTTTTT

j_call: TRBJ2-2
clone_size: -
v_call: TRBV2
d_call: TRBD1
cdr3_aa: CASSARTGNTGELFF
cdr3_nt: TGTGCCAGCAGTGCCAGGACAGGGAACACCGGGGAGCTGTTTTTT

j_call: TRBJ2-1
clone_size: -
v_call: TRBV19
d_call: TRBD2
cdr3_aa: CASSIYETSGTTEQFF
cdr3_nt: TGTGCCAGTAGTATATACGAGACTAGCGGAACAACTGAGCAGTTCTTC

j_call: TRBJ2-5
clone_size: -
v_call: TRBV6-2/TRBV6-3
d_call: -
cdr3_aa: CASSYSIPVETQYF
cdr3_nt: TGTGCCAGCAGTTACTCGATTCCGGTAGAGACCCAGTACTTC

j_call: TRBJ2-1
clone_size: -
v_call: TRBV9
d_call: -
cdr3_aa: CASSVGGGVPYNEQFF
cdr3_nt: TGTGCCAGCAGCGTAGGGGGCGGGGTACCCTACAATGAGCAGTTCTTC

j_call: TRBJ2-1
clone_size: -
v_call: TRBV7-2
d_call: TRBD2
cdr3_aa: CASSLAVLAGSYNEQFF
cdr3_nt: TGTGCCAGCAGCTTAGCCGTACTAGCGGGGTCCTACAATGAGCAGTTCTTC

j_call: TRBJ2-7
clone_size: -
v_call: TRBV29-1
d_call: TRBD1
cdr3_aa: CSVEEGTGPYEQYF
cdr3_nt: TGCAGCGTTGAAGAGGGGACAGGGCCCTACGAGCAGTACTTC

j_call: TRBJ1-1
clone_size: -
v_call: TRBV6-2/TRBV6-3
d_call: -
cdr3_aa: CASSTDMNTEAFF
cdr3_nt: TGTGCCAGCAGCACGGACATGAACACTGAAGCTTTCTTT

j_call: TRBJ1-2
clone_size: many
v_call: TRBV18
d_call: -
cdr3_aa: CASSQATGDSGGYTF
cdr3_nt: TGTGCCAGCTCACAAGCGACCGGGGATTCGGGTGGCTACACCTTC

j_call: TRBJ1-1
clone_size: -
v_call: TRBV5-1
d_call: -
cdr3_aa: CASSLGGGQGRDTEAFF
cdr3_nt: TGCGCCAGCAGCTTAGGCGGGGGCCAGGGAAGAGACACTGAAGCTTTCTTT

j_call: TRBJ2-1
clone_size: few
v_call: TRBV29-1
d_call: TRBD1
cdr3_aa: CSVVRTGVGNEQFF
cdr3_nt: TGCAGCGTTGTAAGGACAGGGGTGGGTAATGAGCAGTTCTTC

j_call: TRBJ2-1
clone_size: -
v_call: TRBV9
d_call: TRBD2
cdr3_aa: CASSAPGLAGLNEQFF
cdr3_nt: TGTGCCAGCAGCGCCCCGGGACTAGCGGGGCTCAATGAGCAGTTCTTC

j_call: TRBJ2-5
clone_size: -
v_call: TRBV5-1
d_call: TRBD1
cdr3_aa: CASMDGTVQETQYF
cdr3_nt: TGCGCCAGCATGGACGGGACAGTCCAAGAGACCCAGTACTTC

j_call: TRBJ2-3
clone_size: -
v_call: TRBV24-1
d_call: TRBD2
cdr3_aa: CATSDSFGRDTQYF
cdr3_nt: TGTGCCACCAGTGACTCCTTCGGGAGGGATACGCAGTATTTT

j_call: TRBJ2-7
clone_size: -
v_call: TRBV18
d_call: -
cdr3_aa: CASSPPDGVQYF
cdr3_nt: TGTGCCAGCTCACCACCAGACGGGGTCCAGTACTTC

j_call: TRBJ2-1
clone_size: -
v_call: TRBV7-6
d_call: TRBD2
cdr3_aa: CASSLGASGFEQFF
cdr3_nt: TGTGCCAGCAGCTTAGGGGCTAGCGGGTTTGAGCAGTTCTTC

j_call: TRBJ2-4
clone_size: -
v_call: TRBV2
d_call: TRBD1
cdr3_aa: CASSGDRGAIQYF
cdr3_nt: TGTGCCAGCAGTGGGGACAGGGGGGCCATTCAGTACTTC

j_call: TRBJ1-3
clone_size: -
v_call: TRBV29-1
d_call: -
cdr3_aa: CSVRGYSGNTIYF
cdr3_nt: TGCAGCGTCCGGGGGTACTCTGGAAACACCATATATTTT

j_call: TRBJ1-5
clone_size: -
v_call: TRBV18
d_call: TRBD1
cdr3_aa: CASSPRDSGVQPQHF
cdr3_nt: TGTGCCAGCTCACCACGGGACAGTGGGGTTCAGCCCCAGCATTTT

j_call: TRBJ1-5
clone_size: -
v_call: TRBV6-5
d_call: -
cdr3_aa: CASSYSEDQPQHF
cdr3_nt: TGTGCCAGCAGTTATTCAGAAGATCAGCCCCAGCATTTT

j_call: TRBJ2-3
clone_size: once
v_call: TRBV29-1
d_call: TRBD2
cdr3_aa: CSVRGLARGTDTQYF
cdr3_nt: TGCAGCGTTCGAGGACTAGCGAGAGGCACAGATACGCAGTATTTT

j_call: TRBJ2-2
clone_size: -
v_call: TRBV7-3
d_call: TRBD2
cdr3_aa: CASSPPGAGATGELFF
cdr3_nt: TGTGCCAGCAGCCCACCAGGAGCGGGAGCCACCGGGGAGCTGTTTTTT

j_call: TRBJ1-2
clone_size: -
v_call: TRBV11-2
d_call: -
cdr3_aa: CASSLETEVYGYTF
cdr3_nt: TGTGCCAGCAGCTTAGAGACAGAGGTCTATGGCTACACCTTC

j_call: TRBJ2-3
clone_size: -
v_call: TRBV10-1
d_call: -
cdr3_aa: CASSEPGYTQYF
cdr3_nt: TGCGCCAGCAGTGAGCCAGGCTATACGCAGTATTTT

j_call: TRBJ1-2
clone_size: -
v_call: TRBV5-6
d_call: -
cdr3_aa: CASSPLEGGYGYTF
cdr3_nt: TGTGCCAGCAGCCCCCTCGAGGGAGGGTATGGCTACACCTTC

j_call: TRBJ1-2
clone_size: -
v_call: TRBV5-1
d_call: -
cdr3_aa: CASSLGFPQTGYTF
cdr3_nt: TGCGCCAGCAGCTTGGGTTTCCCTCAGACAGGCTACACCTTC

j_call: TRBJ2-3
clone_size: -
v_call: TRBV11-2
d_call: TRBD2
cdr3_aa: CASSLDGLAGVFTDTQYF
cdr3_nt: TGTGCCAGCAGCTTAGACGGACTAGCGGGGGTATTCACAGATACGCAGTATTTT

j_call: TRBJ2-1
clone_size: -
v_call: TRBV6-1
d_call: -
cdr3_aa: CASSEARGLVYNEQFF
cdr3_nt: TGTGCCAGCAGTGAAGCGCGCGGGTTAGTTTACAATGAGCAGTTCTTC